This TCR beta chain came from a study of T cell repertoires in cytomegalovirus infection. The wider study: Recently identified HLA-C-restricted and well-studied HLA-B-restricted CMV epitopes were used. Carrying CMV and the relevant HLA type showed in public TCR beta signatures.

Study-level points and caveats: Dominant in the ex vivo response were TCR beta clonotypes restricted by HLA-C and specific for CMV.

TCRdb re-analysed the reads in MiXCR, keeping a single row per CDR3 protein. This table has 800,000 to 950,000 distinct CDR3 sequences, less than 35% appearing once. On this clonotype: The antigen remains unidentified.

This clonotype was sampled from a human donor in good health (CMV status not recorded). Some clones in this sample may be carry-over from other donors' samples. Sequenced here: cultured CD8+ T cells from PBMCs, sampled from culture after CMV antigen stimulation.

This CDR3 reads CASSFEFSTTEAFF. CDR3 in DNA: TGTGCCAGCAGCTTTGAGTTTTCTACGACTGAAGCTTTCTTT. The chain carries TRBV7-9 and TRBJ1-1; D unresolved. V lost 3 bases and J 5 bases, leaving 13 bases between the germline ends. CDR3 length: 14 residues. CDR1 and CDR2 from the germline V gene are SEHNR and FQNEAQ (reference sequence).